The next 11 T cell receptor beta chains were all read from a single sample in a study of T cells after yellow fever vaccination. TCRdb recomputed calls from the 5' RACE reads with MiXCR, one row per CDR3 protein. The sample has 450,000 to 650,000 distinct CDR3 sequences, 21% seen once; the top ten hold about 15%. The sample here was PBMCs, taken approximately 22 days after the first yellow fever vaccination. The receptor source for this set is a man younger than 35 who received the YFV17D yellow fever vaccine.

The chain recombines TRBV4-2 with TRBJ2-1; TRBD2 aligns across 8 bases. The CDR3 length is 17 residues. Germline assignment: CDR1 LGHNA and CDR2 YNFKEQ. V lost 1 base, J lost 0 bases, and 5 bases stayed unmatched. CDR3 sequence (DNA): TGTGCCAGCAGCCAAGGCGGCGGGGGGACCTCCTACAATGAGCAGTTCTTC. This translates into CASSQGGGGTSYNEQFF.

This clonotype appeared a few times. The rearrangement joins TRBV6-2 or TRBV6-3 to TRBJ2-7, with a weak D call TRBD1 (5 bases). V was pared by 5 bases and J by 0 bases, with 17 bases between. The germline gives CDR1 MNHEY, CDR2 SVGEGT. This CDR3 is built from 16 residues. DNA for the CDR3: TGTGCCAGCAGTCGTCTGTTAGGGGCGAGCTCCTACGAGCAGTACGTC. Translation gives CASSRLLGASSYEQYV.

Ten or more counts support this clonotype. This rearrangement joins TRBV12-3 or TRBV12-4 to TRBJ2-7; D not resolved. V was pared by 2 bases and J by 0 bases, with 8 bases between. The CDR3 consists of 14 residues. CDR3: CASSLQIYSYEQYF. CDR3 in DNA: TGTGCCAGCAGTTTACAAATTTACTCCTACGAGCAGTACTTC.

This clonotype was observed a handful of times. V usage is TRBV20-1 and J usage is TRBJ2-1; D assignment may be TRBD1 or TRBD2 (5 bases each). V was cut by 6 bases and J by 4 bases, with 16 bases left in between. This CDR3 is 14 amino acids long. CDR1 is DFQATT and CDR2 is SNEGSKA in the germline V gene (reference sequence). In DNA, the CDR3 is TGCAGTGCCTTCGGGGCAGCGGAGTACAATGAGCAGTTCTTC. Translated: CSAFGAAEYNEQFF.

This clonotype has only a few counts. The gene calls are TRBV5-1 and TRBJ2-1, with 7 bases matching TRBD2. The V gene's germline CDR1 is SGHRS and CDR2 YFSETQ. Trimming cost V 4 bases and J 5 bases; bases outside gene matches: 6. There are 14 residues in the CDR3. Written as DNA, the CDR3 is TGCGCCAGCAGCCTCCCTAGCGGACACAATGAGCAGTTCTTC. Translated, it gives CASSLPSGHNEQFF.

This clonotype was seen a handful of times. The gene calls are TRBV18 and TRBJ2-5; possibly TRBD2 for D (5 bases). The CDR3 length is 14 residues. Germline V CDR1 and CDR2: KGHSH, LQKENI. Deletions cut 3 bases from V and 1 base from J, with 9 bases between. CDR3 loop: CASSPTRVQETQYF. The CDR3 DNA reads TGTGCCAGCTCACCGACGAGGGTCCAAGAGACCCAGTACTTC.

J is TRBJ2-5 and V is TRBV20-1, with a possible D match to TRBD2 (5 bases). Trimming pared 3 bases from V and 4 bases from J, leaving 15 bases between. This CDR3 is built from 14 residues. Germline CDR1 and CDR2: DFQATT and SNEGSKA (reference sequence). CDR3 bases: TGCAGTGCTAGGTACTCAACCCGGGGAGAGACCCAGTACTTC. Amino acid sequence: CSARYSTRGETQYF.

A few counts support this clonotype. V and J are TRBV5-6 and TRBJ2-3; 12 bases map to TRBD2. Germline-derived CDR1 and CDR2 are SGHDT and YYEEEE. The junction had 5 bases not matched to a gene; V was cut back by 5 bases and J by 4 bases. The CDR3 contains 15 residues. CDR3 in DNA: TGTGCCAGCAGGTATGGACTAGCGGGGCCAGATACGCAGTATTTT. Its protein product is CASRYGLAGPDTQYF.

This clonotype showed up many times. The chain recombines TRBV12-3 or TRBV12-4 with TRBJ1-1; D not certain. The CDR3 length is 13 residues. V was trimmed by 6 bases and J by 1 base, leaving 9 bases between them. The CDR3 region is CASSFGRNTEAFF. In DNA form, the CDR3 reads TGTGCCAGCAGCTTCGGGAGGAACACTGAAGCTTTCTTT.

The V gene is TRBV20-1, the J gene TRBJ2-7; 8 bases map to TRBD2. This CDR3 is built from 12 residues. The junction had 4 bases not matched to a gene; V was cut back by 3 bases and J by 6 bases. Germline-derived CDR1 and CDR2 are DFQATT and SNEGSKA (reference sequence). Here the CDR3 DNA reads TGCAGTGCTAGCGGGGGGGCCTCCGAGCAGTACTTC. Translating gives CSASGGASEQYF.

Only a few counts were recorded for this clonotype. The chain has TRBV27 and TRBJ2-7, with D unresolved. CDR1 and CDR2 (germline): MNHEY, SMNVEV (reference sequence). CDR3 length: 13 residues. V lost 3 bases and J lost 2, with 8 bases in between. CDR3 region: CASSFNGAYEQYF. The CDR3 DNA reads TGTGCCAGCAGTTTTAACGGAGCCTACGAGCAGTACTTC.